This entry concerns a single T cell receptor (beta chain). For the second PCR, which ran for about 6 to 11 cycles, a sample-barcoded 5' primer and a J-beta primer mix were used. Each CDR3 protein is one row after TCRdb ran MiXCR on the 5' RACE reads. Here the sample spans about 1.6 million distinct CDR3 sequences, 30% to 40% being singletons. CDR1 LNHNV and CDR2 YYDKDF come from the germline V gene (reference sequence). V was pared by 5 bases and J by 1 base, with 14 bases between. The CDR3 extends over 15 amino acids. This entry belongs to a study of blood T cells in healthy people across ages. J is TRBJ2-5 and V is TRBV15, with D possibly matching TRBD1 (6 bases). Input material: blood. The TCR originated in a woman aged 25 to 39 in good health. The DNA for the CDR3 is TGTGCCACCAGCTGGGGGCCGAAGCCCCAAGAGACCCAGTACTTC. This gives the protein CATSWGPKPQETQYF.